This T cell receptor (beta chain) was obtained from a study of blood T cell repertoires in COVID-19. Study summary: Researchers got acute and convalescent COVID-19 samples from the United States, Italy and Spain. Sources were T cells, B-cell-depleted T cells, or PBMCs; the material itself was cDNA or gDNA.

The germline V gene has CDR1 SGHDT and CDR2 YYEEEE. V was shortened by 7 bases and J by 0 bases, with 11 bases between the two germline ends. The CDR3 sequence is 14 residues long. Original processing methods: Estimated nucleated cell counts came from reference gene primer amplification. This table comes from immunoSEQ multiplex PCR, and its TCRdb copy is limited to in-frame clones, with some not included. The V and J calls and clone size come from that table; D and trimming were worked out from the DNA. The sample yields 60,000 to 70,000 clones, more than 75% seen once. The specimen sequenced was PBMCs or T cells enriched from blood (not recorded which). The sequence derives from a woman aged 40 to 49 who had recovered from COVID-19. This chain joins TRBV5-6 and TRBJ1-5; D not resolved. The CDR3 region has the DNA TGTGCCAGCCAGCTTGGACTTAGCAATCAGCCCCAGCATTTT. Protein sequence: CASQLGLSNQPQHF.